The 31 T cell receptor beta chains below were found in one sample sequenced in a study of cytomegalovirus exposure and HLA in healthy donors. The primer mix had 60 Vbeta and 13 Jbeta primers. Assay: immunoSEQ multiplex PCR; the TCRdb copy retains only in-frame clones and omits some. The data contain about 230,000 clones, around 80% of them singletons. Source material: PBMCs. These receptors were obtained from a boy younger than 18 in good health and CMV-seronegative.

The chain recombines TRBV29-1 with TRBJ1-4; D remains ambiguous. Germline CDR1 and CDR2: SQVTM and ANQGSEA. The CDR3 has 14 residues. Between the trimmed V and J ends, which lost 4 bases and 8 bases, there was a span of 17 bases. CDR3 amino acids: CSVVDGGLVEKLFF. CDR3 sequence (DNA): TGCAGCGTTGTCGACGGCGGGTTGGTGGAAAAACTGTTTTTT.

This clone came up once. The chain joins TRBV2 to TRBJ2-3; 9 nucleotides line up with TRBD2. Germline lookup yields CDR1 SNHLY and CDR2 FYNNEI. V was pared by 8 bases and J by 2 bases, with 2 bases of the junction left unmatched. The CDR3 has 13 amino acids. CDR3 protein: CASCGRATDTQYF. In DNA form, the CDR3 reads TGTGCCAGCTGCGGGAGGGCCACAGATACGCAGTATTTT.

The CDR3: CASTPDRNTEAFF. In DNA, the CDR3 is TGTGCCAGCACCCCCGACAGGAACACTGAAGCTTTCTTT. The rearrangement links TRBV6-1 to TRBJ1-1, with D possibly TRBD1 on 5 matching bases. Trimming stripped 7 bases from V and 1 base from J, with 10 bases between. CDR3 length: 13 amino acids. Germline V lookup: CDR1 MNHNS, CDR2 SASEGT.

The chain is built from TRBV19 and TRBJ2-3; 11 bases are shared with TRBD2. The germline V gene encodes CDR1 LNHDA and CDR2 SQIVND (reference sequence). Trimming at V came to 3 bases and at J to 2 bases, leaving 4 bases not matched to a gene. The CDR3 sequence is 16 residues long. Written as DNA, the CDR3 is TGTGCCAGTAGTATCGGGACTAGCGGATACACAGATACGCAGTATTTT. Amino acids: CASSIGTSGYTDTQYF.

This chain uses TRBV4-2 with TRBJ1-2, with 11 bases lining up with TRBD1. V lost 2 bases to trimming and J lost 0 bases; unmatched junction nucleotides: 2. CDR3 length equals 16 residues. CDR1 is LGHNA and CDR2 is YNFKEQ in the germline V gene. The CDR3 DNA sequence: TGTGCCAGCAGCCAATGGACAGGGGGCTCTAACTATGGCTACACCTTC. Its translation: CASSQWTGGSNYGYTF.

The V and J genes are TRBV5-1 and TRBJ1-1, with TRBD1 matching 12 bases. Per the germline V gene, CDR1 is SGHRS and CDR2 is YFSETQ. CDR3 size: 17 residues. After removal of 4 bases from V and 0 bases from J, the junction contained 7 bases not matched to a gene. The CDR3 nucleotides read TGCGCCAGCAGCCGCCGGGACAGGGGGCCGGTGAACACTGAAGCTTTCTTT. The encoded protein is CASSRRDRGPVNTEAFF.

V gene TRBV6-5 combines with J gene TRBJ2-5; D is possibly TRBD2 (5 bases). Germline lookup yields CDR1 MNHEY and CDR2 SVGAGI. There are 11 residues in the CDR3. V lost 10 bases to trimming and J lost 7 bases, with 13 bases between them. CDR3 coding DNA: TGTGCCACGGAAAGGGCGGGGACCCAGTACTTC. It encodes CATERAGTQYF.

This clone was found a few times. The chain couples TRBV19 to TRBJ1-6; D ambiguous. Germline assignment: CDR1 LNHDA and CDR2 SQIVND (reference sequence). CDR3 length equals 18 residues. V was trimmed by 7 bases and J by 5 bases, leaving 24 bases between them. The CDR3 loop reads CASTKKEFRYEDNSPLHF. The CDR3 nucleotides are TGTGCCAGTACCAAGAAAGAGTTCAGATATGAGGATAATTCACCCCTCCACTTT.

This rearrangement joins TRBV2 to TRBJ2-1; tentatively, D is TRBD2 (6 bases). V was clipped by 5 bases and J by 9 bases, with 17 bases between them. Germline CDR1 SNHLY, CDR2 FYNNEI. The CDR3 runs 14 residues. Here the CDR3 DNA reads TGTGCCAGCAGTATAACGGGAGCATTCACTGAGCAGTTCTTC. Protein: CASSITGAFTEQFF.

This clone has just a few counts. The rearrangement uses TRBV10-3 and TRBJ1-1, with 7 bases fitting TRBD1. CDR3 length: 14 residues. Looked up from germline, CDR1 is ENHRY and CDR2 is SYGVKD. V was clipped by 6 bases and J by 5 bases; unmatched bases: 9. CDR3 in DNA: TGTGCCATCAGCCTTGACAGGGAACGAACTGAAGCTTTCTTT. This codes for CAISLDRERTEAFF.

The J gene is TRBJ2-6, the V gene TRBV5-1, with a tentative D call TRBD1 (6 bases). This CDR3 is 16 amino acids long. In germline, CDR1 is SGHRS, CDR2 YFSETQ. V was trimmed by 4 bases and J by 2 bases, leaving 13 bases between them. In DNA form, the CDR3 reads TGCGCCAGCAGCATCCACAGGGTACCTGGGGCCAACGTCCTGACTTTC. Translation gives CASSIHRVPGANVLTF.

This clone was observed once. The V and J genes are TRBV7-9 and TRBJ2-3, with no clear D. The germline V gene has CDR1 SEHNR and CDR2 FQNEAQ (reference sequence). V lost 5 bases and J lost 6, with 3 bases in between. The CDR3 extends over 10 amino acids. The CDR3 coding sequence is TGTGCCAGCAGCCCGGATACGCAGTATTTT. This codes for CASSPDTQYF.

This chain uses TRBV4-2 with TRBJ2-1, with TRBD2 identical over 8 bases. The CDR3 covers 16 residues. The ends lost 2 bases at V and 0 bases at J; junction bases unmatched: 3. Germline V gives CDR1 LGHNA, CDR2 YNFKEQ. The CDR3 sequence: CASSQNSGDSYNEQFF. For the CDR3, the DNA is TGTGCCAGCAGCCAAAATAGCGGGGACTCCTACAATGAGCAGTTCTTC.

Points on this clone: This specimen includes other DNA sequences encoding the same CDR3. The J gene is TRBJ2-5, the V gene TRBV5-1; D call uncertain. Per germline, CDR1 SGHRS and CDR2 YFSETQ. Trimming removed 0 bases from V and 2 bases from J, with 8 bases in between. The CDR3 sequence is 14 residues long. The CDR3 DNA sequence: TGCGCCAGCAGCTTGGGGCAGTTGCAAGAGACCCAGTACTTC. Residues: CASSLGQLQETQYF.

The rearrangement links TRBV27 to TRBJ2-5; 7 nucleotides match TRBD2. The end of the DNA fits TRBJ2-7 better, so the J call may be wrong. This CDR3 comprises 16 residues. Germline values: CDR1 MNHEY, CDR2 SMNVEV (reference sequence). Here the CDR3 DNA reads TGTGCCAGCAGTTTACTACGCGCGGGAGCGGTGTACGAGCAGTACTTC. It encodes CASSLLRAGAVYEQYF.

This rearrangement joins TRBV4-1 to TRBJ2-3, with D possibly matching TRBD2 (5 bases). Germline V gene lookup returns CDR1 MGHRA and CDR2 YSYEKL. The CDR3 length is 14 residues. Trimming took off 6 bases at V and 6 bases at J, with 16 bases between the two ends. CDR3: CASSIREPRDTQYF. The CDR3 nucleotides are TGCGCCAGCAGTATAAGGGAGCCCAGGGATACGCAGTATTTT.

This clone was found once. This chain connects TRBV9 to TRBJ1-1, with D possibly being TRBD1 (5 bases). This CDR3 comprises 13 residues. The V end lost 4 bases, the J end lost 3 bases, and 10 bases lay between the germline ends. Germline lookup yields CDR1 SGDLS and CDR2 YYNGEE. This CDR3 reads CASSPGGDTEAFF. The DNA of the CDR3 is TGTGCCAGCAGCCCGGGGGGTGACACTGAAGCTTTCTTT.

This clone was found a few times. V usage is TRBV29-1 and J usage is TRBJ1-1; D perhaps matches TRBD1 (6 bases). Trimming left V 7 bases short and J 3 bases short, with 18 bases between. CDR1 SQVTM and CDR2 ANQGSEA come from the germline V gene. The CDR3 loop spans 14 amino acids. The CDR3 sequence is CSAETGNPDTEAFF. CDR3 DNA: TGCAGCGCAGAAACAGGGAATCCGGACACTGAAGCTTTCTTT.

The V call is TRBV5-1, the J call TRBJ1-1; no clear D gene. From germline, CDR1 is SGHRS and CDR2 YFSETQ. The CDR3 runs to 14 residues. Between the trimmed V and J ends, which lost 0 bases and 5 bases, there was a span of 11 bases. DNA for the CDR3: TGCGCCAGCAGCTTGGCCTTAGGAGAAACTGAAGCTTTCTTT. Translation: CASSLALGETEAFF.

The J gene is TRBJ2-5, the V gene TRBV6-1; D ambiguous. The CDR3 consists of 14 residues. V lost 3 bases, J lost 5 bases, and 13 bases lay in between. The germline V gene encodes CDR1 MNHNS and CDR2 SASEGT. CDR3 sequence (DNA): TGTGCCAGCAGTGAGGCAGCGCGACGGGAGACCCAGTACTTC. Residues: CASSEAARRETQYF.

V and J are TRBV13 and TRBJ1-3, with 7 bases identical to TRBD1. Germline loops: CDR1 PRHDT, CDR2 FYEKMQ (reference sequence). After removal of 1 base from V and 0 bases from J, the junction contained 12 bases not matched to a gene. The CDR3 covers 19 residues. In DNA form, the CDR3 reads TGTGCCAGCAGCTTAGATGTTGGCCGGGACAGCTTCTCTGGAAACACCATATATTTT. It encodes CASSLDVGRDSFSGNTIYF.

This clone was counted only a few times. The genes are TRBV5-4 and TRBJ1-1; no clear D. CDR1 and CDR2 from the germline V gene are SGHNT and YYREEE (reference sequence). The CDR3 contains 13 residues. The V end was cut by 6 bases, the J end by 8 bases, with 17 bases between. Here the CDR3 reads CASTPGSTGEAFF. CDR3 bases: TGTGCCAGCACCCCGGGGAGTACTGGGGAAGCTTTCTTT.

The rearrangement joins TRBV6-1 to TRBJ1-1, with a possible D match to TRBD1 (6 bases). This CDR3 is 13 amino acids long. Germline CDR1 is MNHNS and CDR2 is SASEGT. The V end lost 1 base, the J end lost 4 bases, and 7 bases lay between the germline ends. The CDR3: CASSEGGGTEAFF. CDR3 DNA: TGTGCCAGCAGTGAAGGAGGGGGCACTGAAGCTTTCTTT.

J is TRBJ1-1 and V is TRBV23-1; D is unresolved. TRBV23-1 is placed among ORFs of uncertain function. This CDR3 comprises 14 residues. V was pared by 1 base and J by 4 bases, with 10 bases between. This CDR3 reads CASSQFREGTEAFF. Written as DNA, the CDR3 is TGCGCCAGCAGTCAATTTAGGGAGGGCACTGAAGCTTTCTTT.

The genes are TRBV6-1 and TRBJ1-2; D perhaps matches TRBD1 (6 bases). Germline-derived CDR1 and CDR2 are MNHNS and SASEGT. CDR3 size: 15 residues. The ends were cut back, 1 base at V and 2 bases at J, with 11 bases in the middle. The CDR3, as DNA: TGTGCCAGCAGTGAAGAAGGACAGACGAACTATGGCTACACCTTC. Translated, it gives CASSEEGQTNYGYTF.

The chain links TRBV6-5 to TRBJ2-7; a weak D match, TRBD2 (5 bases). Trimming pared 4 bases from V and 0 bases from J, leaving 10 bases between. CDR3 length: 14 amino acids. The germline V gene encodes CDR1 MNHEY and CDR2 SVGAGI. The CDR3 here is CASSSPGSSYEQYF. In DNA, the CDR3 is TGTGCCAGCAGTTCCCCGGGGTCCTCCTACGAGCAGTACTTC.

This clone showed up just a few times. The chain joins TRBV2 to TRBJ1-1; D might be TRBD1 (6 bases). The CDR3 consists of 13 residues. CDR1 is SNHLY, CDR2 FYNNEI, per germline. V was trimmed by 3 bases and J by 9 bases, leaving 14 bases between them. In nucleotides, the CDR3 is TGTGCCAGCAGTGAGGAACACAGGGTTCAAGCTTTCTTT. It is translated as CASSEEHRVQAFF.

The chain is built from TRBV5-4 and TRBJ2-2; 7 bases agree with TRBD1. Germline trimming cut 0 bases from V and 8 bases from J; bases unmatched to any gene: 4. Germline V gene sequence: CDR1 SGHNT, CDR2 YYREEE (reference sequence). This CDR3 has 14 amino acids. The CDR3 DNA reads as TGTGCCAGCAGCTTGGACAACAGGGGAGGGGAGCTGTTTTTT. Residues: CASSLDNRGGELFF.

V and J are TRBV4-1 and TRBJ2-7; D call uncertain. Trimming took off 4 bases at V and 3 bases at J, with 13 bases between the two ends. Germline V gives CDR1 MGHRA, CDR2 YSYEKL. The CDR3 runs 14 residues. CDR3 loop: CASSPGGYGYEQYF. The CDR3 bases are TGCGCCAGCAGCCCGGGTGGCTATGGCTACGAGCAGTACTTC.

The rearrangement uses TRBV7-2 and TRBJ2-1; D possibly corresponds to TRBD2 (6 bases). The germline V and J ends were trimmed by 7 bases and 9 bases, with 19 bases remaining between them. Per the germline V gene, CDR1 is SGHTA and CDR2 is FQGNSA. The CDR3 runs to 14 residues. The CDR3 spells CASNQMRDSSEQFF. CDR3 DNA sequence: TGTGCCAGCAACCAAATGCGGGACTCCAGTGAGCAGTTCTTC.

This clone was observed a handful of times. This chain links TRBV18 with TRBJ1-5, with a tentative D call TRBD1 (6 bases). There are 14 residues in the CDR3. The ends were cut back, 2 bases at V and 2 bases at J, with 7 bases in the middle. Germline CDR1 and CDR2: KGHSH and LQKENI. CDR3 sequence reads: CASSPSGGNQPQHF. For the CDR3, the DNA is TGTGCCAGCTCACCATCAGGGGGCAATCAGCCCCAGCATTTT. The full variable domain, rest sourced from reference TRBV18 and TRBJ1-5, is NAGVMQNPRHLVRRRGQEARLRCSPMKGHSHVYWYRQLPEEGLKFMVYLQKENIIDESGMPKERFSAEFPKEGPSILRIQQVVRGDSAAYFCASSPSGGNQPQHFGDGTRLSIL.